The 14 T cell receptor beta chains in this list originate from one sample, sequenced in a study of blood T cell repertoires in COVID-19. This table comes from immunoSEQ multiplex PCR, and its TCRdb copy is limited to in-frame clones, with some not included. The sample consists of 150,000 to 190,000 clones, under 90% of them appearing once. Sequenced material: peripheral blood. Source of these receptors: a man aged 55 to 70 with acute or convalescent COVID-19.

V gene TRBV6-2 or TRBV6-3 combines with J gene TRBJ2-7, with no clear D. Germline lookup yields CDR1 MNHEY and CDR2 SVGEGT. V was cut by 5 bases and J by 2 bases, with 10 bases left in between. The CDR3 has 13 residues. This CDR3 reads CASSPLSPYEQYF. The DNA for the CDR3 is TGTGCCAGCAGTCCACTTAGTCCCTACGAGCAGTACTTC.

This sequence joins TRBV30 and TRBJ2-1; D is possibly TRBD1 (6 bases). This CDR3 has 13 residues. CDR1 is GTSNPN, CDR2 SVGIG, per germline (reference sequence). V lost 2 bases to trimming and J lost 7 bases, with 12 bases between them. The CDR3 DNA follows: TGTGCCTGGAGTAGGGGGAATGGGAATGAGCAGTTCTTC. It encodes CAWSRGNGNEQFF.

CDR3 coding DNA: TGTGCCATCAGTGAGACAGGAAGGAGCACTGAAGCTTTCTTT. The encoded protein is CAISETGRSTEAFF. The J gene is TRBJ1-1, the V gene TRBV10-3; tentatively, D is TRBD1 (5 bases). The V gene's germline CDR1 is ENHRY and CDR2 SYGVKD. V lost 2 bases and J 4 bases, leaving 11 bases between the germline ends. The CDR3 has 14 residues.

The chain combines TRBV5-5 with TRBJ1-1, with D possibly matching TRBD1 (5 bases). The CDR3 sequence is 13 residues long. V was trimmed by 2 bases and J by 3 bases, leaving 8 bases between them. The germline gives CDR1 SGHKS, CDR2 YYEKEE (reference sequence). The CDR3 coding sequence is TGTGCCAGCAGCTTAGACAGCGACACTGAAGCTTTCTTT. Its translation: CASSLDSDTEAFF.

The chain employs TRBV7-3 and TRBJ2-1; TRBD2 is a possible D gene (6 bases). This CDR3 is 16 amino acids long. V dropped 1 base and J dropped 5 bases, with 15 bases sitting between them. CDR1 and CDR2 from the germline V gene are SGHTA and FQGTGA. CDR3 sequence reads: CASSLNGGSSHNEQFF. CDR3 bases: TGTGCCAGCAGCTTAAACGGGGGTAGTTCCCACAATGAGCAGTTCTTC. The full variable domain, with the rest looked up from reference TRBV7-3 and TRBJ2-1, is GAGVSQTPSNKVTEKGKYVELRCDPISGHTALYWYRQSLGQGPEFLIYFQGTGAADDSGLPNDRFFAVRPEGSVSTLKIQRTERGDSAVYLCASSLNGGSSHNEQFFGPGTRLTVL.

The chain employs TRBV9 and TRBJ1-4, with a possible D match to TRBD1 (6 bases). The V gene's germline CDR1 is SGDLS and CDR2 YYNGEE. The ends were cut back, 3 bases at V and 0 bases at J, with 9 bases in the middle. This CDR3 has 15 residues. CDR3 nucleotides: TGTGCCAGCAGCGGGACAGCTTCAACTAATGAAAAACTGTTTTTT. The encoded protein is CASSGTASTNEKLFF.

V usage is TRBV7-9 and J usage is TRBJ2-5; 9 nucleotides match TRBD2. CDR1 SEHNR and CDR2 FQNEAQ come from the germline V gene (reference sequence). The CDR3 has 15 residues. The J segment lost 0 bases and the V segment lost 6 bases, leaving 5 bases of the junction unmatched. The chain's CDR3 is CASRNSGGNQETQYF. For the CDR3, the DNA is TGTGCCAGCAGGAACAGCGGGGGGAACCAAGAGACCCAGTACTTC.

This chain uses TRBV7-3 with TRBJ2-3, with TRBD2 matching over 8 bases. V lost 1 base, J lost 5 bases, and 8 bases stayed unmatched. The CDR3 has 16 amino acids. From germline, CDR1 is SGHTA and CDR2 FQGTGA. The CDR3 loop reads CASSLMRAGAGDTQYF. The CDR3, as DNA: TGTGCCAGCAGCTTAATGAGAGCGGGAGCAGGAGATACGCAGTATTTT. Full variable domain (rest looked up from reference TRBV7-3 and TRBJ2-3): GAGVSQTPSNKVTEKGKYVELRCDPISGHTALYWYRQSLGQGPEFLIYFQGTGAADDSGLPNDRFFAVRPEGSVSTLKIQRTERGDSAVYLCASSLMRAGAGDTQYFGPGTRLTVL.

The chain carries TRBV3-1 (or the pseudogene TRBV3-2) and TRBJ2-6; 11 nucleotides line up with TRBD1. Germline V CDR1 and CDR2: LGHDT, YNNKEL (reference sequence). With 4 bases clipped from V and 1 base from J, the junction kept 6 bases outside the gene matches. The CDR3 runs 18 residues. CDR3 nucleotide sequence: TGTGCCAGCAGCCCGTATGGGACAGGGGGGTCTGGGGCCAACGTCCTGACTTTC. Translated, it gives CASSPYGTGGSGANVLTF.

The chain combines TRBV10-3 with TRBJ2-3; weak D call: TRBD1 (6 bases). CDR1 is ENHRY and CDR2 is SYGVKD in the germline V gene. V lost 7 bases and J lost 0, with 11 bases in between. The CDR3 consists of 14 residues. CDR3 region: CAITPGHSTDTQYF. CDR3 in DNA: TGTGCCATCACACCGGGACATAGCACAGATACGCAGTATTTT.

This clone has a handful of counts. This chain uses TRBV5-1 with TRBJ1-1; the match to TRBD1 covers 9 bases. The CDR3 loop spans 16 amino acids. J lost 4 bases, V lost 4 bases, and 11 bases had no gene match. The germline V gene encodes CDR1 SGHRS and CDR2 YFSETQ. Written as DNA, the CDR3 is TGCGCCAGCAGCCCCCAAATACAGGGGGCTGGCACTGAAGCTTTCTTT. This gives the protein CASSPQIQGAGTEAFF.

The chain has TRBV6-5 and TRBJ1-3; tentatively, D is TRBD1 (5 bases). The CDR3 length is 13 residues. V lost 8 bases, J lost 7 bases, and 15 bases lay in between. Per germline, CDR1 MNHEY and CDR2 SVGAGI. The CDR3 sequence is CASLSGVRNTIYF. The CDR3 bases are TGTGCCAGCTTGTCGGGGGTACGGAACACCATATATTTT.

In its sample, this clone was seen a few times. The rearrangement joins TRBV11-2 to TRBJ2-7; 7 bases line up with TRBD1. With V trimmed by 4 bases and J by 3 bases, 3 bases remained unmatched. The CDR3 runs to 13 residues. Germline lookup yields CDR1 SGHAT and CDR2 FQNNGV. CDR3 residues: CASSWDSYYEQYF. The CDR3 DNA is TGTGCCAGCAGCTGGGACAGTTACTACGAGCAGTACTTC.

The sample holds a few counts of this clone. V usage is TRBV2 and J usage is TRBJ2-2; 10 positions match TRBD1. The CDR3 contains 15 residues. Germline loops: CDR1 SNHLY, CDR2 FYNNEI. V lost 4 bases, J lost 4 bases, and 3 bases stayed unmatched. CDR3 region: CASSGQGALTGELFF. The CDR3 coding sequence is TGTGCCAGCAGTGGACAGGGGGCACTCACCGGGGAGCTGTTTTTT.